This passage covers 24 T cell receptor beta chains from one sample sequenced in a study of shared clonotypes between healthy human individuals. Repertoires were generated with immunoSEQ multiplex PCR, while TCRdb's copy carries only in-frame clones and drops some. The sample includes about 680,000 clones, approximately 73% of them seen just once. Material for sequencing was memory CD4+ T cells sorted from blood. Specified subset: CD45RA-negative fraction. The receptors shown here come from a woman in her twenties or thirties in good health.

This chain links TRBV7-8 with TRBJ2-7; TRBD2 might be the D (5 bases). V dropped 5 bases and J dropped 3 bases, with 8 bases sitting between them. Germline CDR1 is SGHVS and CDR2 is FQNEAQ. The CDR3 is 12 amino acids. The CDR3 DNA sequence: TGTGCCAGCAGCACGAGGGACTACGAGCAGTACTTC. Encoded protein: CASSTRDYEQYF.

The CDR3 nucleotides read TGCGCCAGCAGCGCTCGACAGGGTGTGGGTGAAAAACTGTTTTTT. This sequence encodes CASSARQGVGEKLFF. The chain has TRBV5-1 and TRBJ1-4; 7 positions match TRBD1. The germline V gene encodes CDR1 SGHRS and CDR2 YFSETQ. This CDR3 spans 15 amino acids. V was clipped by 4 bases and J by 7 bases; unmatched bases: 10.

V gene TRBV19 combines with J gene TRBJ1-2, with a possible D match to TRBD1 (5 bases). CDR1 is LNHDA, CDR2 SQIVND, per germline (reference sequence). The CDR3 is 14 amino acids. Trimming removed 3 bases at V and 1 base at J, with 9 bases between. The DNA for the CDR3 is TGTGCCAGTAGTATGCAGGGTATTAACTATGGCTACACCTTC. This translates into CASSMQGINYGYTF.

In the case of this clone: Other DNA sequences in this sample translate to the same CDR3. CDR3 in DNA: TGCGCCAGCAGCTTAGGTACAGGGGGTAACATTCAGTACTTC. As protein: CASSLGTGGNIQYF. The V and J genes are TRBV5-1 and TRBJ2-4; 8 nucleotides align to TRBD1. The trim removed 2 bases at V and 7 bases at J, leaving 5 bases unmatched. This CDR3 has 14 amino acids. The V gene's germline CDR1 is SGHRS and CDR2 YFSETQ.

As DNA, the CDR3 is TGTGCCAGCAGTCCACAGACGGGGTCCACAGATACGCAGTATTTT. Translated, it gives CASSPQTGSTDTQYF. The V call is TRBV7-6, the J call TRBJ2-3; maybe TRBD2 (5 bases). V was trimmed by 6 bases and J by 2 bases, leaving 15 bases between them. This CDR3 has 15 amino acids. The germline gives CDR1 SGHVS, CDR2 FNYEAQ. The whole variable domain, remainder taken from reference TRBV7-6 and TRBJ2-3, is GAGVSQSPRYKVTKRGQDVALRCDPISGHVSLYWYRQALGQGPEFLTYFNYEAQQDKSGLPNDRFSAERPEGSISTLTIQRTEQRDSAMYRCASSPQTGSTDTQYFGPGTRLTVL.

This chain connects TRBV6-5 to TRBJ1-2; maybe TRBD1 (5 bases). CDR3 size: 14 residues. The ends were cut back, 6 bases at V and 1 base at J, with 12 bases in the middle. Per germline, CDR1 MNHEY and CDR2 SVGAGI. The CDR3 region is CASRTRGSNYGYTF. CDR3 in DNA: TGTGCCAGCAGGACCCGGGGCAGTAACTATGGCTACACCTTC.

As for this clone: This specimen includes other DNA sequences encoding the same CDR3. The chain uses TRBV18 and TRBJ2-3; D remains unclear. From germline, CDR1 is KGHSH and CDR2 LQKENI. CDR3 length: 15 residues. Trimming took 2 bases from V and 1 from J, leaving 10 bases between them. The CDR3 nucleotides are TGTGCCAGCTCACCAACAGTCGGAGGCACAGATACGCAGTATTTT. It specifies CASSPTVGGTDTQYF.

As regards this clone: Other DNA sequences in the same sample also yield this CDR3. The chain joins TRBV28 to TRBJ1-1; D unclear. Trimming took 6 bases from V and 5 from J, leaving 7 bases between them. Germline lookup yields CDR1 MDHEN and CDR2 SYDVKM. The CDR3 length is 11 residues. Written as DNA, the CDR3 is TGTGCCAGCAGCTTCTATACTGAAGCTTTCTTT. Protein: CASSFYTEAFF.

The chain is built from TRBV25-1 and TRBJ2-3, with D possibly matching TRBD2 (6 bases). Germline CDR1 reads MGHDK; CDR2 reads SYGVNS. The CDR3 totals 14 residues. V lost 8 bases and J 6 bases, leaving 18 bases between the germline ends. CDR3: CASGTAGYGDTQYF. CDR3 nucleotides: TGTGCCAGCGGAACCGCGGGATACGGGGATACGCAGTATTTT.

V usage is TRBV30 and J usage is TRBJ2-7; TRBD2 might be the D (5 bases). This CDR3 is 12 amino acids long. Trimming pared 7 bases from V and 2 bases from J, leaving 12 bases between. Germline loops: CDR1 GTSNPN, CDR2 SVGIG (reference sequence). CDR3 loop: CAYEEAPYEQYF. The CDR3 DNA reads as TGTGCCTACGAGGAGGCCCCCTACGAGCAGTACTTC. Based on the CDR3 plus reference TRBV30 and TRBJ2-7, the full variable domain is SQTIHQWPATLVQPVGSPLSLECTVEGTSNPNLYWYRQAAGRGLQLLFYSVGIGQISSEVPQNLSASRPQDRQFILSSKKLLLSDSGFYLCAYEEAPYEQYFGPGTRLTVT.

The chain carries TRBV30 and TRBJ1-6; D is undetermined. The germline V gene encodes CDR1 GTSNPN and CDR2 SVGIG (reference sequence). The CDR3 is made up of 12 amino acids. V lost 3 bases and J lost 7, with 7 bases in between. The CDR3 DNA sequence: TGTGCCTGGAGGCAGGCCAATTCACCCCTCCACTTT. This translates into CAWRQANSPLHF.

In this sample, this clone turned up a few times. The chain combines TRBV5-1 with TRBJ2-1, with D perhaps matching TRBD2 (6 bases). The V gene lost 4 bases and the J gene lost 3 bases, with 14 bases spanning the gap. The CDR3 extends over 15 amino acids. Germline V gene data show CDR1 as SGHRS and CDR2 as YFSETQ. The DNA of the CDR3 is TGCGCCAGCAGCGCGGCTAGCGCCAGCTACAATGAGCAGTTCTTC. Encoded protein: CASSAASASYNEQFF.

This clone is a singleton in its sample. This rearrangement joins TRBV15 to TRBJ1-2; D unresolved. Germline V gene lookup returns CDR1 LNHNV and CDR2 YYDKDF (reference sequence). Trimming left V 1 base short and J 9 bases short, with 12 bases between. This CDR3 has 13 residues. The CDR3 bases are TGTGCCACCAGCAGAGGCCCCCTCGGGAGCTACACCTTC. It encodes CATSRGPLGSYTF.

This chain connects TRBV5-1 to TRBJ2-3, with unresolved D. The V gene lost 0 bases and the J gene lost 1 base, with 12 bases spanning the gap. The V gene's germline CDR1 is SGHRS and CDR2 YFSETQ. The CDR3 consists of 16 residues. The CDR3 bases are TGCGCCAGCAGCTTGGAACTCGCGGCGGGCACAGATACGCAGTATTTT. It translates to CASSLELAAGTDTQYF.

The J gene is TRBJ1-5, the V gene TRBV19; possible D gene TRBD1, 5 bases. V lost 1 base and J lost 6, with 10 bases in between. Germline CDR1 is LNHDA and CDR2 is SQIVND (reference sequence). The CDR3 is made up of 14 amino acids. The CDR3: CASSIAGFTQPQHF. The CDR3 nucleotides read TGTGCCAGTAGTATAGCAGGGTTCACTCAGCCCCAGCATTTT.

The rearrangement joins TRBV6-6 to TRBJ1-5; D perhaps matches TRBD1 (5 bases). The CDR3 is made up of 15 amino acids. Germline V lookup: CDR1 MNHNY, CDR2 SVGAGI (reference sequence). Trimming took 7 bases from V and 5 from J, leaving 18 bases between them. CDR3 protein: CASKKGDTGDQPQHF. CDR3 bases: TGTGCCAGCAAAAAAGGGGATACGGGGGATCAGCCCCAGCATTTT.

V usage is TRBV5-8 and J usage is TRBJ2-5; TRBD2 matches 9 bases. V lost 3 bases, J lost 1 base, and 10 bases stayed unmatched. The CDR3 is made up of 17 amino acids. Germline V gene sequence: CDR1 SGHTS, CDR2 YDEGEE. The CDR3 DNA sequence: TGTGCCAGCAGCTCTGGGGGTAGCGGGAGAACCCAAGAGACCCAGTACTTC. Protein: CASSSGGSGRTQETQYF.

The chain recombines TRBV15 with TRBJ1-1, with D maybe TRBD1 (6 bases). CDR1 is LNHNV, CDR2 YYDKDF, per germline (reference sequence). V gave up 6 bases and J gave up 0 bases, with 14 bases separating them. The CDR3 is 15 residues long. The DNA of the CDR3 is TGTGCCACCAGTCCGTGGGACACCTTGAACACTGAAGCTTTCTTT. Protein sequence: CATSPWDTLNTEAFF.

This clone has more than one count but fewer than ten. Different DNA sequences within this sample yield the same CDR3. V gene TRBV7-9 combines with J gene TRBJ2-3; no reliable D call. CDR1 SEHNR and CDR2 FQNEAQ come from the germline V gene (reference sequence). The CDR3 length is 14 residues. Trimming cost V 1 base and J 2 bases, with 7 bases left between them. CDR3 in DNA: TGTGCCAGCAGCTTAGACAGCTACACAGATACGCAGTATTTT. Translated: CASSLDSYTDTQYF.

The chain combines TRBV7-9 with TRBJ1-2; maybe TRBD1 (5 bases). The CDR3 has 13 amino acids. V lost 3 bases to trimming and J lost 8 bases, with 13 bases between them. Per the germline V gene, CDR1 is SEHNR and CDR2 is FQNEAQ (reference sequence). The CDR3 bases are TGTGCCAGCAGCTTTTTGGGAGGGACCGGCTACACCTTC. This codes for CASSFLGGTGYTF.

The chain has TRBV7-2 and TRBJ1-1; no clear D gene. V dropped 8 bases and J dropped 2 bases, with 12 bases sitting between them. This CDR3 is built from 13 residues. Germline values: CDR1 SGHTA, CDR2 FQGNSA. CDR3 bases: TGTGCCAGCTTGGTGCAGATAAACACTGAAGCTTTCTTT. Translated: CASLVQINTEAFF.

The rearrangement joins TRBV19 to TRBJ1-3; no clear D. V lost 4 bases and J lost 3, with 13 bases in between. Germline V lookup: CDR1 LNHDA, CDR2 SQIVND (reference sequence). The CDR3 runs to 15 residues. CDR3 nucleotide sequence: TGTGCCAGTAGTACCTTCTCCTTTGTTGGAAACACCATATATTTT. Amino acids: CASSTFSFVGNTIYF.

The V and J genes are TRBV5-4 and TRBJ2-7, with 7 bases aligning to TRBD1. CDR1 is SGHNT and CDR2 is YYREEE in the germline V gene (reference sequence). The CDR3 runs 14 residues. V gave up 0 bases and J gave up 6 bases; unmatched junction bases: 6. CDR3 nucleotide sequence: TGTGCCAGCAGCTTGGACAGGGGTATTGTCGAGCAGTACTTC. It yields the protein CASSLDRGIVEQYF.

The chain couples TRBV5-1 to TRBJ1-1; perhaps TRBD1 as D (5 bases). V was shortened by 5 bases and J by 4 bases, with 21 bases between the two germline ends. CDR1 and CDR2 from the germline V gene are SGHRS and YFSETQ. CDR3 length equals 16 residues. This CDR3 reads CASSDRTGQGATEAFF. The CDR3 nucleotides are TGCGCCAGCAGTGACCGAACCGGACAAGGGGCCACTGAAGCTTTCTTT.